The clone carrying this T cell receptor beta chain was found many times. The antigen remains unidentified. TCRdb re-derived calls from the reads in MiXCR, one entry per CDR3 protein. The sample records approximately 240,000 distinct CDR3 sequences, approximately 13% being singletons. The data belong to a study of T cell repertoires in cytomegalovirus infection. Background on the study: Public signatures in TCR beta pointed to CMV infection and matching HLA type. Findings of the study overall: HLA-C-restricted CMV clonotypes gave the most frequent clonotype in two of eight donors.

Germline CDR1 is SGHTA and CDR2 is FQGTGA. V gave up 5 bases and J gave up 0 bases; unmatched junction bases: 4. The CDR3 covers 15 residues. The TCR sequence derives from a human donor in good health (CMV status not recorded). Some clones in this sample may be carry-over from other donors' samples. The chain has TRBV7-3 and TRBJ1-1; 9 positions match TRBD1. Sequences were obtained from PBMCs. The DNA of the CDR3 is TGTGCCAGCAGCGCCTGGACAGGGGTGAACACTGAAGCTTTCTTT. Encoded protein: CASSAWTGVNTEAFF.